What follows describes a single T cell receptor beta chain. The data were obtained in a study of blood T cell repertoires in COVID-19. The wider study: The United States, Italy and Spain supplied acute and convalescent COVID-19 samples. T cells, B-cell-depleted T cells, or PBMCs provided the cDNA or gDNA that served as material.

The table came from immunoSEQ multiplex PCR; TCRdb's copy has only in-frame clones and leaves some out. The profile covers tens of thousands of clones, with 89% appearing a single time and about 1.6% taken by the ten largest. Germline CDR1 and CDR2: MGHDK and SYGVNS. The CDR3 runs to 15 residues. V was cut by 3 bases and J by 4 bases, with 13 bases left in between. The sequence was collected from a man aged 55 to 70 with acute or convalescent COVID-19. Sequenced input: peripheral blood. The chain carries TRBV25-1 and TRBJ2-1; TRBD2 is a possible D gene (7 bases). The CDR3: CASSDLGGPYNEQFF. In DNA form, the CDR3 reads TGTGCCAGCAGTGATCTCGGGGGGCCTTACAATGAGCAGTTCTTC.